This TCR beta chain was profiled in a study of blood T cell repertoires in COVID-19. The V and J ends lost 7 bases and 1 base respectively, with 8 bases between them. The CDR3 runs 12 residues. Germline V gives CDR1 SGHDT, CDR2 YYEEEE. Using immunoSEQ multiplex PCR, the repertoire was profiled, and TCRdb retains in-frame clones only, with some absent. In the table there are some 240,000 clones, approximately 92% of which are singletons. This receptor was taken from a middle-aged woman who had recovered from COVID-19. Specimen: peripheral blood. This chain joins TRBV5-6 and TRBJ2-5; maybe TRBD2 (6 bases). CDR3: CASGGIQETQYF. The CDR3 DNA sequence: TGTGCCAGCGGGGGGATCCAAGAGACCCAGTACTTC.